These 28 T cell receptor beta chains originate from one sample sequenced in a study of T cells in Graves' hyperthyroidism and ophthalmopathy. Researchers amplified the TCR beta CDR3 regions from RNA transcripts. HTBI primers were the set used in a first-round RT-PCR of the TCR CDR3. Each CDR3 protein gets one entry after TCRdb re-called the multiplex PCR reads with MiXCR. The sample records about 570,000 distinct CDR3 sequences, roughly 46% being singletons. The sequencing sample was made of peripheral blood or thyroid tissue (not recorded which). These receptors were taken from an adult woman with Graves' disease, either hyperthyroidism or ophthalmopathy (not recorded which).

This clonotype was recorded at least ten times. The gene calls are TRBV5-4 and TRBJ1-3; D possibly corresponds to TRBD1 (5 bases). CDR1 and CDR2 from the germline V gene are SGHNT and YYREEE (reference sequence). Trimming pared 0 bases from V and 0 bases from J, leaving 13 bases between. The CDR3 contains 17 residues. The CDR3, as DNA: TGTGCCAGCAGCTTGGAGCTTACAGGCCTCTCTGGAAACACCATATATTTT. Translating it yields CASSLELTGLSGNTIYF.

This clonotype was counted many times. This sequence joins TRBV10-3 and TRBJ1-3, with D tentatively TRBD1 (5 bases). Trimming removed 1 base from V and 1 base from J, with 17 bases in between. The CDR3 totals 18 residues. CDR1 is ENHRY and CDR2 is SYGVKD in the germline V gene. The CDR3 region has the DNA TGTGCCATCAGTGAGTTCAATACCGGGACTTCGTCTGGAAACACCATATATTTT. Residues: CAISEFNTGTSSGNTIYF.

This clonotype was observed many times. The CDR3 region is CASSYQSYEQYF. CDR3 coding DNA: TGTGCCAGCAGTTATCAATCCTACGAGCAGTACTTC. This sequence joins TRBV6-2 or TRBV6-3 and TRBJ2-7; no clear D. This CDR3 spans 12 amino acids. V was cut by 3 bases and J by 1 base, with 4 bases left in between. Germline V gives CDR1 MNHEY, CDR2 SVGEGT.

In the case of this clonotype: The junction shows a germline mismatch at one end, possibly a read error. The chain employs TRBV10-3 and TRBJ1-1; maybe TRBD1 (6 bases). From germline, CDR1 is ENHRY and CDR2 SYGVKD. The CDR3 is made up of 16 amino acids. The CDR3 sequence is CASSSGGEGPDTEAFF. The CDR3 DNA follows: TGTGCCAGCAGTTCTGGGGGCGAGGGGCCGGACACTGAAGCTTTCTTT.

This clonotype was found many times. The rearrangement joins TRBV5-1 to TRBJ2-5; D may match TRBD1 or TRBD2 (5 bases each). Trimming stripped 1 base from V and 2 bases from J, with 15 bases between. Germline CDR1 reads SGHRS; CDR2 reads YFSETQ. This CDR3 spans 16 amino acids. The CDR3, as DNA: TGCGCCAGCAGCTTGTTCGGGGCTACCATTCAAGAGACCCAGTACTTC. Protein sequence: CASSLFGATIQETQYF. Complete variable domain (other parts from reference TRBV5-1 and TRBJ2-5): KAGVTQTPRYLIKTRGQQVTLSCSPISGHRSVSWYQQTPGQGLQFLFEYFSETQRNKGNFPGRFSGRQFSNSRSEMNVSTLELGDSALYLCASSLFGATIQETQYFGPGTRLLVL.

The genes are TRBV29-1 and TRBJ2-7; 9 nucleotides agree with TRBD1. The CDR3 extends over 13 amino acids. V was clipped by 8 bases and J by 7 bases; unmatched bases: 12. CDR1 and CDR2 (germline): SQVTM, ANQGSEA. CDR3 nucleotides: TGCAGCTACAGGGGGCAGGGGGCGGAGGAGCAGTACTTC. Protein product: CSYRGQGAEEQYF.

V is TRBV5-1 and J is TRBJ1-5; no clear D. From germline, CDR1 is SGHRS and CDR2 YFSETQ. Trimming pared 5 bases from V and 8 bases from J, leaving 20 bases between. This CDR3 has 15 residues. CDR3 sequence (DNA): TGCGCCAGCAGTCCGGGGAGATATCTCACCGAGCCCCAGCATTTT. Residues: CASSPGRYLTEPQHF.

The V and J genes are TRBV2 and TRBJ2-7, with 12 bases aligning to TRBD2. With the DNA end fitting TRBJ2-4 better, the J assignment may be wrong. The CDR3 extends over 17 amino acids. Germline values: CDR1 SNHLY, CDR2 FYNNEI. The CDR3 DNA is TGTGCCAGCAGTGAAACGCCGGCTAGCGGGAGGGGTAACATTCAGTACTTC. This encodes CASSETPASGRGNIQYF.

V and J are TRBV10-3 and TRBJ1-1; D ambiguous. The CDR3 is 14 amino acids. CDR1 and CDR2 (germline): ENHRY, SYGVKD. Trimming cost V 7 bases and J 12 bases, with 24 bases left between them. The CDR3, as DNA: TGTGCCATCAAAAAAACGGGAAAGAACACTGAGACTTTCTTT. Translation gives CAIKKTGKNTETFF.

This chain uses TRBV7-8 with TRBJ1-2; 7 bases line up with TRBD1. CDR1 and CDR2 (germline): SGHVS, FQNEAQ. Trimming at V came to 5 bases and at J to 8 bases, leaving 11 bases not matched to a gene. The CDR3 length is 14 residues. The CDR3 DNA is TGTGCCAGCAGCCACGCCCCAGGGGGAGGCGGCTACACCTTC. Encoded protein: CASSHAPGGGGYTF.

This clonotype was counted at least ten times. The chain carries TRBV11-2 and TRBJ1-4; D ambiguous. V shed 5 bases and J shed 2 bases, with 9 bases lying between them. CDR3 length equals 14 residues. Germline V gene sequence: CDR1 SGHAT, CDR2 FQNNGV. CDR3 sequence reads: CASSIELTNEKLFF. For the CDR3, the DNA is TGTGCCAGCAGCATCGAGCTTACTAATGAAAAACTGTTTTTT.

This clonotype has ten or more counts. The chain links TRBV19 to TRBJ2-5; D tentatively fits TRBD1 or TRBD2 (5 bases each). Trimming took 0 bases from V and 5 from J, leaving 16 bases between them. The CDR3 contains 16 residues. Germline V gives CDR1 LNHDA, CDR2 SQIVND (reference sequence). The CDR3 sequence is CASSIDYRTRGETQYF. CDR3 coding DNA: TGTGCCAGTAGTATAGATTACAGGACCCGAGGGGAGACCCAGTACTTC.

This clonotype occurred many times. V and J are TRBV12-3 or TRBV12-4 and TRBJ1-1; D is unclear. V lost 2 bases to trimming and J lost 3 bases, with 4 bases between them. The length of the CDR3 is 12 residues. CDR3 bases: TGTGCCAGCAGTTTAAGATACACTGAAGCTTTCTTT. Translation gives CASSLRYTEAFF.

This clonotype has ten or more counts. The CDR3 reads CASSPTSGAPPYEQYF. CDR3 coding DNA: TGCGCCAGCAGCCCTACAAGCGGGGCCCCCCCCTACGAGCAGTACTTC. This chain uses TRBV4-1 with TRBJ2-7; 7 bases align to TRBD2. Unmatched junction bases numbered 11, after V lost 4 bases and J lost 2 bases. The CDR3 contains 16 residues. In germline, CDR1 is MGHRA, CDR2 YSYEKL.

The V call is TRBV29-1, the J call TRBJ2-7; D perhaps matches TRBD2 (6 bases). Germline CDR1 and CDR2: SQVTM and ANQGSEA. This CDR3 spans 13 amino acids. The ends were cut back, 6 bases at V and 9 bases at J, with 21 bases in the middle. In nucleotides, the CDR3 is TGCAGCGTCGGGGGACTTGATCGATCGGGGCAGTACTTC. Residues: CSVGGLDRSGQYF.

The chain couples TRBV9 to TRBJ2-7, with 10 nucleotides matching TRBD2. The CDR3 runs 14 residues. V lost 0 bases, J lost 6 bases, and 3 bases stayed unmatched. Germline V gives CDR1 SGDLS, CDR2 YYNGEE. The CDR3: CASSVEVAGGEQYF. The CDR3 DNA reads TGTGCCAGCAGCGTAGAAGTAGCGGGAGGCGAGCAGTACTTC.

At least ten counts were recorded for this clonotype. The rearrangement joins TRBV30 to TRBJ1-2; possibly TRBD1 for D (5 bases). The CDR3 is made up of 13 amino acids. Trimming removed 1 base from V and 4 bases from J, with 10 bases in between. Germline CDR1 GTSNPN, CDR2 SVGIG (reference sequence). The CDR3 loop reads CAWSATGFYGYTF. CDR3 sequence (DNA): TGTGCCTGGAGTGCTACAGGTTTCTATGGCTACACCTTC.

This chain uses TRBV7-9 with TRBJ1-1; D is undetermined. In germline, CDR1 is SEHNR, CDR2 FQNEAQ (reference sequence). Trimming removed 4 bases at V and 9 bases at J, with 15 bases between. The CDR3 spans 13 residues. The DNA for the CDR3 is TGTGCCAGCAGCTCCCCGGTTTTGCCTCAAGCTTTCTTT. Translation: CASSSPVLPQAFF.

This clonotype has just a few counts. The chain employs TRBV20-1 and TRBJ2-7; D is ambiguous. V was trimmed by 6 bases and J by 6 bases, leaving 12 bases between them. Germline CDR1 reads DFQATT; CDR2 reads SNEGSKA (reference sequence). This CDR3 has 11 residues. The CDR3 bases are TGCAGTGCCCCTCGCCCCTCCGAGCAGTACTTC. It codes for CSAPRPSEQYF.

This clonotype was observed a few times. The chain couples TRBV28 to TRBJ2-5; 11 positions agree with TRBD2. Trimming cost V 0 bases and J 7 bases; bases outside gene matches: 10. The germline V gene encodes CDR1 MDHEN and CDR2 SYDVKM. The CDR3 is 17 amino acids. The CDR3, as DNA: TGTGCCAGCAGTTTATGGGCTGGGACTAGCGGAAAGGGGACCCAGTACTTC. As protein: CASSLWAGTSGKGTQYF. The full variable domain, with the rest looked up from reference TRBV28 and TRBJ2-5, is DVKVTQSSRYLVKRTGEKVFLECVQDMDHENMFWYRQDPGLGLRLIYFSYDVKMKEKGDIPEGYSVSREKKERFSLILESASTNQTSMYLCASSLWAGTSGKGTQYFGPGTRLLVL.

In its sample, this clonotype was seen many times. This chain's CDR3 is CAISATGLADSYEQYF. The CDR3 DNA reads as TGTGCCATCAGTGCAACTGGTCTAGCGGACTCCTACGAGCAGTACTTC. This rearrangement joins TRBV10-3 to TRBJ2-7; TRBD2 aligns across 7 bases. From germline, CDR1 is ENHRY and CDR2 SYGVKD. V shed 4 bases and J 0 bases; nucleotides not matched to a gene: 9. CDR3 length: 16 residues.

As for this clonotype: This may be a read error, as it is one base from a much larger clone. V gene TRBV29-1 combines with J gene TRBJ2-5; D might be TRBD2 (5 bases). The CDR3 is 11 amino acids. Trimming removed 4 bases at V and 4 bases at J, with 7 bases between. Germline V gene lookup returns CDR1 SQVTM and CDR2 ANQGSEA. The CDR3 region is CSVGAGETQYF. CDR3 bases: TGCAGCGTTGGGGCGGGAGAGACCCAGTACTTC.

This chain joins TRBV27 and TRBJ1-3, with D possibly TRBD1 on 6 matching bases. CDR3 length: 15 residues. Germline V CDR1 and CDR2: MNHEY, SMNVEV (reference sequence). V was shortened by 5 bases and J by 2 bases, with 13 bases between the two germline ends. CDR3 residues: CASSLEGEPGNTIYF. CDR3 DNA sequence: TGTGCCAGCAGTCTAGAGGGGGAGCCTGGAAACACCATATATTTT.

This clonotype was found many times. The chain uses TRBV7-9 and TRBJ1-1; possible D gene TRBD1, 5 bases. The CDR3 is made up of 14 amino acids. Germline V lookup: CDR1 SEHNR, CDR2 FQNEAQ (reference sequence). V shed 5 bases and J shed 1 base, with 11 bases lying between them. The CDR3 protein is CASSRGVPNTEAFF. CDR3 bases: TGTGCCAGCAGCCGGGGGGTCCCGAACACTGAAGCTTTCTTT.

A single count supports this clonotype. A single base separates this from a much larger clone, so it may be a read error. V and J are TRBV6-1 and TRBJ2-5; D may be TRBD1 or TRBD2 (5 bases each). Trimming removed 7 bases from V and 4 bases from J, with 16 bases in between. CDR3 size: 14 residues. The germline gives CDR1 MNHNS, CDR2 SASEGT. Here the CDR3 DNA reads TGTGCCAGCATCCACCGGGGCCTCCGAGAGACCCAGTACTTC. It yields the protein CASIHRGLRETQYF.

The chain couples TRBV5-1 to TRBJ1-6, with D maybe TRBD1 (6 bases). Germline CDR1 and CDR2: SGHRS and YFSETQ. This CDR3 region has 14 residues. Trimming shortened V by 0 bases and J by 10 bases, and 11 bases separated the two germline ends. CDR3 bases: TGCGCCAGCAGCTTGGGGCAGGGACAATCACCCCTCCACTTT. Its protein product is CASSLGQGQSPLHF. Supplemented by reference TRBV5-1 and TRBJ1-6, the full variable domain reads KAGVTQTPRYLIKTRGQQVTLSCSPISGHRSVSWYQQTPGQGLQFLFEYFSETQRNKGNFPGRFSGRQFSNSRSEMNVSTLELGDSALYLCASSLGQGQSPLHFGNGTRLTVT.

The rearrangement links TRBV7-2 to TRBJ1-1, with unresolved D. The CDR3 is 14 amino acids. CDR1 SGHTA and CDR2 FQGNSA come from the germline V gene. Trimming removed 5 bases at V and 4 bases at J, with 14 bases between. CDR3 amino acids: CASSHQTPGTEAFF. CDR3 nucleotides: TGTGCCAGCAGCCACCAGACGCCGGGCACTGAAGCTTTCTTT.

This clonotype was picked up many times. The rearrangement joins TRBV12-3 or TRBV12-4 to TRBJ2-6; D ambiguous. The CDR3 runs 13 residues. The ends were cut back, 8 bases at V and 0 bases at J, with 5 bases in the middle. The CDR3 here is CASGNSGANVLTF. The CDR3 DNA is TGTGCCAGCGGGAACTCTGGGGCCAACGTCCTGACTTTC.